The 10 T cell receptor beta chains below all came from one sample that was sequenced in a study of blood T cell repertoires in COVID-19. The data were produced by immunoSEQ multiplex PCR, yet TCRdb's version contains in-frame clones alone and is incomplete. The table records some 73,000 clones, roughly 80% of them present only once. The sequenced material came from peripheral blood. The receptors were gathered from a man in his 70s with COVID-19, enrolled during active disease.

This chain uses TRBV5-1 with TRBJ2-7, with 7 bases matching TRBD1. Germline V gene lookup returns CDR1 SGHRS and CDR2 YFSETQ. The CDR3 sequence is 15 residues long. Losses at the gene ends were 0 bases for V and 1 base for J; bases not matched to a gene: 4. CDR3 sequence: CASSLVYRGSYEQYF. In DNA, the CDR3 is TGCGCCAGCAGCTTGGTATACAGGGGATCCTACGAGCAGTACTTC.

The V gene is TRBV2, the J gene TRBJ2-3; 12 nucleotides align to TRBD1. The V segment lost 4 bases and the J segment 5 bases; nucleotides outside the gene matches: 4. In germline, CDR1 is SNHLY, CDR2 FYNNEI. The CDR3 runs to 15 residues. In nucleotides, the CDR3 is TGTGCCAGCAGTGCCGGGACAGGGGGCCAAGATACGCAGTATTTT. Its translation: CASSAGTGGQDTQYF.

This rearrangement joins TRBV27 to TRBJ2-7; 12 bases are a match to TRBD2. The CDR3 totals 17 residues. CDR1 is MNHEY, CDR2 SMNVEV, per germline (reference sequence). The junction had 9 bases not matched to a gene; V was cut back by 3 bases and J by 3 bases. CDR3 amino acids: CASSFSRLAGDYYEQYF. Here the CDR3 DNA reads TGTGCCAGCAGTTTTTCGAGACTAGCGGGAGATTACTACGAGCAGTACTTC.

The chain carries TRBV5-5 and TRBJ1-6; the match to TRBD1 covers 7 bases. The CDR3 runs to 14 residues. V lost 4 bases and J lost 11; bases outside the gene matches: 9. CDR1 is SGHKS, CDR2 YYEKEE, per germline (reference sequence). CDR3 coding DNA: TGTGCCAGCAGCCTGCGACAGGGTAGTACACCCCTCCACTTT. Its translation is CASSLRQGSTPLHF.

V usage is TRBV19 and J usage is TRBJ2-1, with TRBD2 matching 10 bases. Germline V gene lookup returns CDR1 LNHDA and CDR2 SQIVND (reference sequence). V was pared by 3 bases and J by 10 bases, with 12 bases of the junction left unmatched. There are 16 residues in the CDR3. DNA for the CDR3: TGTGCCAGTAGTATCGACACTAGCGGGATCTCTCGAGAGCAGTTCTTC. The encoded protein is CASSIDTSGISREQFF. Full variable domain (rest looked up from reference TRBV19 and TRBJ2-1): DGGITQSPKYLFRKEGQNVTLSCEQNLNHDAMYWYRQDPGQGLRLIYYSQIVNDFQKGDIAEGYSVSREKKESFPLTVTSAQKNPTAFYLCASSIDTSGISREQFFGPGTRLTVL.

The V and J genes are TRBV5-1 and TRBJ2-1, with 13 bases lining up with TRBD2. This CDR3 is 17 amino acids long. Germline loops: CDR1 SGHRS, CDR2 YFSETQ. The trim removed 6 bases at V and 2 bases at J, leaving 8 bases unmatched. The CDR3 spells CASKGGLAGVAYNEQFF. The CDR3 region has the DNA TGCGCCAGCAAGGGTGGACTAGCGGGAGTAGCCTACAATGAGCAGTTCTTC.

V gene TRBV28 combines with J gene TRBJ2-1; no reliable D call. Trimming stripped 7 bases from V and 10 bases from J, with 14 bases between. Per germline, CDR1 MDHEN and CDR2 SYDVKM. This CDR3 contains 12 residues. DNA for the CDR3: TGTGCCAGCAAGTTGACGGTCGGGGAGCAGTTCTTC. Its protein is CASKLTVGEQFF.

The CDR3 spells CAINSNNMNTEAFF. CDR3 bases: TGTGCCATCAACAGCAATAATATGAACACTGAAGCTTTCTTT. The V call is TRBV10-3, the J call TRBJ1-1; D gene uncertain. Germline lookup yields CDR1 ENHRY and CDR2 SYGVKD. CDR3 size: 14 residues. Trimming took off 7 bases at V and 0 bases at J, with 12 bases between the two ends.

The chain employs TRBV27 and TRBJ1-6; D gene uncertain. V shed 6 bases and J shed 4 bases, with 13 bases lying between them. Germline CDR1 is MNHEY and CDR2 is SMNVEV (reference sequence). The CDR3 consists of 15 residues. For the CDR3, the DNA is TGTGCCAGCAGGGCGCCGAGGCCATATAATTCACCCCTCCACTTT. It translates to CASRAPRPYNSPLHF.

This clone was counted a single time. The CDR3 loop is CATSRTGGSADTQYF. The CDR3 bases are TGTGCCACCAGCAGAACGGGGGGGTCGGCAGATACGCAGTATTTT. V is TRBV15 and J is TRBJ2-3; 8 nucleotides align to TRBD2. Unmatched junction bases numbered 5, after V lost 2 bases and J lost 4 bases. CDR1 LNHNV and CDR2 YYDKDF come from the germline V gene (reference sequence). The CDR3 covers 15 residues.